This T cell receptor beta chain came from a study of response to subunit inactivated influenza vaccine (dated by TCRdb to between 2017 and 2018). Study-level background: The study used deep quantitative T cell receptor repertoire profiling to track responses to a trivalent subunit inactivated influenza vaccine.

Receptor amplification or capture employed RT-PCR. Data came from an Illumina HiSeq 2500. The raw public data were reprocessed by TCRdb itself: fastp quality trimming at Q25, MiXCR clonotype calling, in-frame beta chains only. When rows share a CDR3 protein, they turn into one entry using the most common DNA and genes. Recorded for this sample are about 780,000 distinct CDR3 sequences; less than 20% of them occurred a single time. Clones ranked in the top ten supply approximately 10% of the sample. The study at large found these results: The authors suggested that each seasonal influenza vaccination may recruit only a limited number of new T cells.

Via the germline V gene (reference sequence), CDR1 is LGHDT and CDR2 YNNKEL. V has 3 bases trimmed and J has 0 bases trimmed; junction bases matching no gene number 8. From the cysteine up to the phenylalanine, the CDR3 has a length of 19 residues. This entry keeps only the CDR3 DNA: 57 bases, framed from base 1. This clonotype was counted between two and nine times. No antigen is known for it. The sample holds no much larger clone one base away, and base qualities are not on file. Sample: PBMCs from blood, taken 5 to 6 days after vaccination. The receptor chain draws on TRBV3-1 and TRBJ2-6; TRBD1 matches 10 bases in the middle. The receptor was isolated from a man aged 50 to 59 who received an inactivated influenza vaccine. Donor details come from another sample of the same person, matched by shared clones. The DNA reads TGTGCCAGCAGCCACGGGACAGGGGCGTTTAGCTCTGGGGCCAACGTCCTGACTTTC. Its protein product is CASSHGTGAFSSGANVLTF.